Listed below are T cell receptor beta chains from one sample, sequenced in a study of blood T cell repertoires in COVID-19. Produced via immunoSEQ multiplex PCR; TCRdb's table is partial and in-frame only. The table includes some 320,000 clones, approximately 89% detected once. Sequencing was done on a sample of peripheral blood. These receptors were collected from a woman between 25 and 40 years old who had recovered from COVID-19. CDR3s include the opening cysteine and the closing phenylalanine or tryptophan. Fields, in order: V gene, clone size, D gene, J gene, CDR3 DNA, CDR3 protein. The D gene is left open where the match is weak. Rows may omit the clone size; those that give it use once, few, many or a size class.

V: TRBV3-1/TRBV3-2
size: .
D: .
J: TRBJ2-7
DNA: TGTGCCAGCAGCCCCGCGGCGTTCTACGAGCAGTACTTC
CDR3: CASSPAAFYEQYF

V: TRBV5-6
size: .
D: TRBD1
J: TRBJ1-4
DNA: TGTGCCAGCAGCCAAGGGACAGAAGAAAAACTGTTTTTT
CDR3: CASSQGTEEKLFF

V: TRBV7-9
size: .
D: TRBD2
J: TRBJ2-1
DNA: TGTGCCAGCAGCTTAGGAAGGACTAGCGGGGGTCGGTACAATGAGCAGTTCTTC
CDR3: CASSLGRTSGGRYNEQFF

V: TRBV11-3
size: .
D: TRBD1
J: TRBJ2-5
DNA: TGTGCCAGCAGTCCAGGACAGGGAGGCCAGGAGACCCAGTACTTC
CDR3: CASSPGQGGQETQYF

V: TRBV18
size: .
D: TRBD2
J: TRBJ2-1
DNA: TGTGCCAGCTCACGTTTTGGACTAGCGGGGGCCAACTCCTACAATGAGCAGTTCTTC
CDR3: CASSRFGLAGANSYNEQFF

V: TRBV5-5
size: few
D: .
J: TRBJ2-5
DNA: TGTGCCAGCAGCTTGATGCCAAGGGGCAGGGAGACCCAGTACTTC
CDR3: CASSLMPRGRETQYF

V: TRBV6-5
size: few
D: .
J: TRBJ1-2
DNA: TGTGCCAGCAGTACAAGGGAGCTCTATGGCTACACCTTC
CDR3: CASSTRELYGYTF

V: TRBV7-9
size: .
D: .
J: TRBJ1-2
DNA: TGTGCCAGCAGCTTGGACTCCAACTATGGCTACACCTTC
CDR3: CASSLDSNYGYTF

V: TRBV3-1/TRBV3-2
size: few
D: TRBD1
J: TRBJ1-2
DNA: TGTGCCAGCAGCCAACGAGACAGGGGGCATGGCTACACCTTC
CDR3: CASSQRDRGHGYTF

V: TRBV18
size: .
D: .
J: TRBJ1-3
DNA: TGTGCCAGCTCACCGTCTGGGAGAGGAAACACCATATATTTT
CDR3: CASSPSGRGNTIYF

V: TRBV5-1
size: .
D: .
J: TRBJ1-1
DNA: TGCGCCAGCAGCTCTGGACAGACCATGAACACTGAAGCTTTCTTT
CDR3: CASSSGQTMNTEAFF

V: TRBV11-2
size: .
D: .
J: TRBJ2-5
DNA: TGTGCCAGCAGCTTAGGATCAGGTTCCCAAGAGACCCAGTACTTC
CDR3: CASSLGSGSQETQYF

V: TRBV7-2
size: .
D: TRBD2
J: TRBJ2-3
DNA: TGTGCCAGCAGCTCGACTAGCGGGGGGACCGAAACGCAGTATTTT
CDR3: CASSSTSGGTETQYF

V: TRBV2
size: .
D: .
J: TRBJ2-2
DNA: TGTGCCAGCAAAGGGACATGGGACACCGGGGAGCTGTTTTTT
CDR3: CASKGTWDTGELFF

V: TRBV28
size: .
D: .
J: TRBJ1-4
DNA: TGTGCCAGCAGTTTAATCGGTTCAACTAATGAAAAACTGTTTTTT
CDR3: CASSLIGSTNEKLFF

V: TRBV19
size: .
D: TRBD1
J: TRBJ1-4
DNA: TGTGCCAGTAGTCCTGGGACAGGGCGCAATGAAAAACTGTTTTTT
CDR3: CASSPGTGRNEKLFF

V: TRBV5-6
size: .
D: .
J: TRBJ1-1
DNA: TGTGCCAGCAGCGCGGCAGCTGAAGCTTTCTTT
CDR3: CASSAAAEAFF

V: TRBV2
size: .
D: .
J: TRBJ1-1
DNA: TGTGCCAGCAGCGCTGGCCTGGGAGGAACTGAAGCTTTCTTT
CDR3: CASSAGLGGTEAFF

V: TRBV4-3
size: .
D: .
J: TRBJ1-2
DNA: TGCGCCAGCAGCCAACAGGGTTCTAACTATGGCTACACCTTC
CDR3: CASSQQGSNYGYTF

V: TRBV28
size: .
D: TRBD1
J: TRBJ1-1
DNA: TGTGCCAGCAGATCGGACAGGGAAGCTTTCTTT
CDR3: CASRSDREAFF

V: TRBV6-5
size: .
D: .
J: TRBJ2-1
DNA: TGTGCCAGCAGTTACTCGAGGCCAGAGGGATATGAGCAGTTCTTC
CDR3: CASSYSRPEGYEQFF

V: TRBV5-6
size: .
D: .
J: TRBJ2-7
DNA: TGTGCCAGCAGCTTTGCGGGGCCCAACTACGAGCAGTACTTC
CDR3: CASSFAGPNYEQYF

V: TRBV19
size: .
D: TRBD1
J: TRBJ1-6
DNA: TGTGCCAGTAGTCCCTTACAGGGGCACGGTAATTCACCCCTCCACTTT
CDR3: CASSPLQGHGNSPLHF

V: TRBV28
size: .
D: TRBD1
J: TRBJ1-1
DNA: TGTGCCAGCAGCAACAGGGGAGAAGCTTTCTTT
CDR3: CASSNRGEAFF

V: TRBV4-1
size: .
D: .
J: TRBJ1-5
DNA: TGCGCCAGCAGCCAAGTAGGGGTTATTCAGCCCCAGCATTTT
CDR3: CASSQVGVIQPQHF

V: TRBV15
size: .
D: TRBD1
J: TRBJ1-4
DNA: TGTGCCACCAGCAGGGACAGGGGTGCAACTAATGAAAAACTGTTTTTT
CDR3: CATSRDRGATNEKLFF

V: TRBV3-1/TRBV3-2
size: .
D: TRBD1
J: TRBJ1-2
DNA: TGTGCCAGCAGCCCGGGACAGGGGGCCTACACCTTC
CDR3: CASSPGQGAYTF

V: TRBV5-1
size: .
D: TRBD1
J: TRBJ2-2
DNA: TGCGCCAGCAGCATCGACAGGGCATCCACCGGGGAGCTGTTTTTT
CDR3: CASSIDRASTGELFF

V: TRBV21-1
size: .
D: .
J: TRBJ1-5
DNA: TGTGCCAGCAGGACAGGGGGCGTAGGTCAGCCCCAGCATTTT
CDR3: CASRTGGVGQPQHF

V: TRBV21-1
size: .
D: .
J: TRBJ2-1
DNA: TGTGCCAGCAGCAAAGGACAGGCCTTGATCTACAATGAGCAGTTCTTC
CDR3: CASSKGQALIYNEQFF

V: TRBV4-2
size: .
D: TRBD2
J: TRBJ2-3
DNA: TGTGCCAGCAGCCAAGGAATAGCGGGGGCCACAGATACGCAGTATTTT
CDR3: CASSQGIAGATDTQYF

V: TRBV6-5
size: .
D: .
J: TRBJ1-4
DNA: TGTGCCAGCAGTTACGGGGCGGGGGAAAAACTGTTTTTT
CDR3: CASSYGAGEKLFF

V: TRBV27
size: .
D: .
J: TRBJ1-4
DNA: TGTGCCAGCAGTAACAGGGATACCCGAAATGAAAAACTGTTTTTT
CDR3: CASSNRDTRNEKLFF

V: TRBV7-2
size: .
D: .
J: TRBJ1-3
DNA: TGTGCCAGCAGCTTATGGGGCACAGTCTCTGGAAACACCATATATTTT
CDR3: CASSLWGTVSGNTIYF

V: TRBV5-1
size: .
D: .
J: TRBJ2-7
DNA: TGCGCCAGCAGGGCACGGGTTGAATCGTACGAGCAGTACTTC
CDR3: CASRARVESYEQYF

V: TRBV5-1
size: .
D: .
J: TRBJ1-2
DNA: TGCGCCAGCAGCTCAACAACCGACAGCCGGTATGGCTACACCTTC
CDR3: CASSSTTDSRYGYTF

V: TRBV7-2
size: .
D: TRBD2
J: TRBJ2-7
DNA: TGTGCCAGCACCGTAGGGGGCGGGGGGGCCTACGAGCAGTACTTC
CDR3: CASTVGGGGAYEQYF

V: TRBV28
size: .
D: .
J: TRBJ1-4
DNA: TGTGCCAGCAGGTTGGCAGGAACTAATGAAAAACTGTTTTTT
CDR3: CASRLAGTNEKLFF

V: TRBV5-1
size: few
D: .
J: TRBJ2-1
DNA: TGCGCCAGCAGCCAACAGGGGGGGTCCTACAATGAGCAGTTCTTC
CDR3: CASSQQGGSYNEQFF

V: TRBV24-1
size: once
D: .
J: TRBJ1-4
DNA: TGTGCCACCAGTGACAGATTCAATGAAAAACTGTTTTTT
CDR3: CATSDRFNEKLFF

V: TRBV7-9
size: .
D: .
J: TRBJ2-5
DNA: TGTGCCAGCACCCTAATCGTAGAACAACTCGGGGGATTAGAAGAGACCCAGTACTTC
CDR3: CASTLIVEQLGGLEETQYF